The 13 T cell receptor beta chains in this list originate from one sample, sequenced in a study of T cell changes during pregnancy in multiple sclerosis. Generated by immunoSEQ multiplex PCR, the TCRdb table keeps only in-frame clones and is missing some. The sample includes 25,000 to 30,000 clones, 85% of them seen just once. The sequencing used CD8+ T cells from peripheral blood mononuclear cells, collected after pregnancy. These receptors all stem from a female donor with multiple sclerosis, enrolled in a pregnancy study.

The chain joins TRBV6-5 to TRBJ1-5; D gene unclear. This CDR3 is built from 13 residues. Per germline, CDR1 MNHEY and CDR2 SVGAGI. V was shortened by 8 bases and J by 1 base, with 9 bases between the two germline ends. The CDR3 reads CASGVFSNQPQHF. For the CDR3, the DNA is TGTGCCAGCGGAGTCTTCAGCAATCAGCCCCAGCATTTT.

This chain connects TRBV6-6 to TRBJ2-5, with a possible D match to TRBD2 (6 bases). There are 13 residues in the CDR3. Trimming took 4 bases from V and 5 from J, leaving 11 bases between them. Germline-derived CDR1 and CDR2 are MNHNY and SVGAGI (reference sequence). As DNA, the CDR3 is TGTGCCAGCAGTTCTGGGGCGGGGGAGACCCAGTACTTC. It is translated as CASSSGAGETQYF.

This chain uses TRBV5-4 with TRBJ2-5, with 7 positions matching TRBD1. Germline V gene data show CDR1 as SGHNT and CDR2 as YYREEE (reference sequence). The CDR3 has 16 residues. The V segment lost 2 bases and the J segment 5 bases; nucleotides outside the gene matches: 12. Here the CDR3 reads CASSFPRDRGKETQYF. CDR3 DNA: TGTGCCAGCAGCTTTCCTCGGGACAGAGGGAAGGAGACCCAGTACTTC.

V and J are TRBV7-9 and TRBJ1-3; D might be TRBD1 (6 bases). Germline V gives CDR1 SEHNR, CDR2 FQNEAQ (reference sequence). The CDR3 spans 14 residues. V lost 5 bases, J lost 2 bases, and 10 bases lay in between. CDR3 loop: CASSRGQTGNTIYF. The CDR3 region has the DNA TGTGCCAGCAGCCGTGGACAGACTGGAAACACCATATATTTT. Variable domain in full (rest from reference TRBV7-9 and TRBJ1-3): DTGVSQNPRHKITKRGQNVTFRCDPISEHNRLYWYRQTLGQGPEFLTYFQNEAQLEKSRLLSDRFSAERPKGSFSTLEIQRTEQGDSAMYLCASSRGQTGNTIYFGEGSWLTVV.

The sample holds a few counts of this clone. CDR3 DNA sequence: TGTGCCAGCAGCCGAGCCGTCACTGAAGCTTTCTTT. Translating gives CASSRAVTEAFF. This chain joins TRBV16 and TRBJ1-1, with D uncertain. The CDR3 is 12 amino acids. Germline loops: CDR1 KGHSY, CDR2 FQNENV. V was shortened by 4 bases and J by 4 bases, with 7 bases between the two germline ends.

The chain carries TRBV30 and TRBJ2-3; a weak D match, TRBD2 (5 bases). Germline V gene data show CDR1 as GTSNPN and CDR2 as SVGIG (reference sequence). This CDR3 has 15 amino acids. V was pared by 2 bases and J by 2 bases, with 14 bases between. The CDR3 DNA is TGTGCCTGGAGTTTAACTAGGAGAGACACAGATACGCAGTATTTT. Encoded protein: CAWSLTRRDTDTQYF.

This chain connects TRBV13 to TRBJ2-1, with D unclear. V was shortened by 0 bases and J by 3 bases, with 6 bases between the two germline ends. CDR3 length: 14 residues. Germline values: CDR1 PRHDT, CDR2 FYEKMQ (reference sequence). The CDR3 bases are TGTGCCAGCAGCTTAGGGTCCGGCTACAATGAGCAGTTCTTC. Translation gives CASSLGSGYNEQFF.

A remark on this clone: An end of the junction does not agree with germline; a read error may underlie this. The chain is built from TRBV7-7 and TRBJ1-3; possible D gene TRBD1, 5 bases. This CDR3 contains 15 residues. Germline V CDR1 and CDR2: SSHAT, FNYEAQ (reference sequence). In DNA form, the CDR3 reads TGTGCTAGCAGCTCCGAAGCGGGGCCTGGAAACACCATATATTTT. Translated: CASSSEAGPGNTIYF.

V usage is TRBV30 and J usage is TRBJ1-1; the D gene is possibly TRBD1 (6 bases). Germline CDR1 is GTSNPN and CDR2 is SVGIG (reference sequence). The length of the CDR3 is 12 residues. The V and J ends lost 5 bases and 9 bases respectively, with 16 bases between them. The CDR3 loop reads CAWDQGGGQAFF. In DNA, the CDR3 is TGTGCCTGGGATCAAGGGGGAGGGCAAGCTTTCTTT.

The CDR3 sequence is CASSQQEAGPYGYTF. For the CDR3, the DNA is TGTGCCAGCAGCCAACAGGAGGCAGGTCCCTATGGCTACACCTTC. The chain is built from TRBV14 and TRBJ1-2; D gene ambiguous. Trimming pared 2 bases from V and 4 bases from J, leaving 14 bases between. CDR3 length: 15 amino acids. Germline V lookup: CDR1 SGHDN, CDR2 FVKESK.

This clone appeared a single time. The chain couples TRBV6-1 to TRBJ2-7; 10 bases match TRBD2. Germline V gene lookup returns CDR1 MNHNS and CDR2 SASEGT. The CDR3 has 15 residues. V trimming: 5 bases; J trimming: 0 bases; junction bases outside the gene matches: 4. The CDR3 region is CASSLAGGSSYEQYF. The CDR3 nucleotides read TGTGCCAGCAGTTTAGCGGGGGGTAGCTCCTACGAGCAGTACTTC.

This chain joins TRBV27 and TRBJ2-7; 10 bases are a match to TRBD1. The length of the CDR3 is 14 residues. Per the germline V gene, CDR1 is MNHEY and CDR2 is SMNVEV (reference sequence). Trimming cost V 5 bases and J 6 bases; bases outside gene matches: 7. This chain's CDR3 is CASSPGTGVGEQYF. CDR3 DNA: TGTGCCAGCAGTCCCGGGACAGGGGTAGGCGAGCAGTACTTC.

As for this clone: Compared with germline, one end of the junction differs, possibly owing to a read error. This sample includes further DNA sequences coding for the same CDR3. The chain has TRBV6-1 and TRBJ2-7, with 7 bases fitting TRBD1. The CDR3 covers 15 residues. Germline lookup yields CDR1 MNHNS and CDR2 SASEGT. CDR3 in amino acids: CASSIWDSAPYEQYF. The CDR3 DNA follows: TGTGCCAGCAGTATCTGGGACAGCGCCCCTTACGAGCAGTACTTT.